The TCR beta chain described here comes from a study of CD8 T cells in ankylosing spondylitis (dated by TCRdb to the late 2010s). Some background on the complete study: T cell receptor beta repertoires were profiled in healthy donors and ankylosing spondylitis patients so that disease-linked TCR variants could be found. In total, the full study cohort was made up of over a hundred healthy donors and about two dozen ankylosing spondylitis patients. Peripheral blood samples were taken, and synovial fluid was additionally collected from ankylosing spondylitis patients. The paper's findings and limits, for the study overall: A CD8+ phenotype was shown by the disease-linked clones, which were found at relatively low frequencies in peripheral blood. According to the report, matched synovial fluid samples from ankylosing spondylitis patients were significantly enriched for the disease-linked clones. A TCR beta motif made up of several highly homologous amino acid variants appeared to be characteristic of blood from ankylosing spondylitis patients. Some TCR beta motif variants had previously been reported in synovial fluid and blood of reactive arthritis patients, which suggested common disease-initiation mechanisms.

This clonotype was picked up a small number of times. The clone's antigen remains unknown. No base quality information exists; no much larger clone differs at one position. The listed sequencing device is Illumina HiSeq 2500. Quantitative 5'-RACE with molecular barcodes was used to prepare TCR beta libraries. In the original analysis: A new computational method based on a probabilistic model of VDJ rearrangement was used to identify disease-linked TCR variants. The public reads were reanalyzed by TCRdb: fastp trimming at Q25, MiXCR alignment, in-frame beta chains only. Rows are combined by CDR3 protein, so each entry shows the most common genes and DNA. TCRdb, rather than the study authors, made the V and J calls. The sample includes around 250,000 distinct CDR3 sequences, with around a tenth observed a single time. Of the sample, 6% to 8% falls within the top ten clones. The V end loses 3 bases and the J end loses 0 bases, and a stretch of 6 bases separates them. The CDR3 spans 15 residues, from the cysteine through the phenylalanine. The DNA shown is the 45-base CDR3, in frame from base 1.

The receptor's source is a male donor with ankylosing spondylitis or in good health (not recorded which). The rearranged chain carries TRBV12-3 or TRBV12-4 and TRBJ2-6, with no reliable assignment of the D segment. Sequenced sample: blood, either unsorted or a sorted T cell fraction (not recorded which). The DNA reads TGTGCCAGCAGTTTTCTCGACTCTGGGGCCAACGTCCTGACTTTC. Its translation is CASSFLDSGANVLTF.